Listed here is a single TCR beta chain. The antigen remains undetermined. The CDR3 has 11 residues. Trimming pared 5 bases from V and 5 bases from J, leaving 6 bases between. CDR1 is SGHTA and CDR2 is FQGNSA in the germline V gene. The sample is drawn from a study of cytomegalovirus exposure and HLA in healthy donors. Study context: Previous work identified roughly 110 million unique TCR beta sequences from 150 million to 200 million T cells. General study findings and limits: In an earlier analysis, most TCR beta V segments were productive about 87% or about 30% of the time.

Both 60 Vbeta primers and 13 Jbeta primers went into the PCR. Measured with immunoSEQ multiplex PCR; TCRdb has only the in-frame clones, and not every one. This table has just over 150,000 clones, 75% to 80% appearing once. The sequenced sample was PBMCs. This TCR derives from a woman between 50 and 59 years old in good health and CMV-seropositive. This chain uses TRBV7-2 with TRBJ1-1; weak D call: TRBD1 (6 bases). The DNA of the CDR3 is TGTGCCAGCAGCCAGGGGACTGAAGCTTTCTTT. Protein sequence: CASSQGTEAFF.